This T cell receptor beta chain was observed in a study of blood T cells in healthy people across ages. Germline CDR1 DFQATT, CDR2 SNEGSKA (reference sequence). The CDR3 has 14 amino acids. V was pared by 4 bases and J by 4 bases, with 8 bases of the junction left unmatched. PCR was performed a second time for about 6 to 11 cycles using a sample-barcoded 5' primer and a J-beta primer mix. From the 5' RACE reads, TCRdb called clonotypes with MiXCR, one entry per CDR3 protein. The sample holds 800,000 to 1,300,000 distinct CDR3 sequences, roughly a quarter seen once. This sample also belongs to another study, concerning T cells of mothers and their children.

This sequence joins TRBV20-1 and TRBJ2-7; TRBD2 matches 9 bases. The clonotype originates from a girl aged 2-10 years in good health. The specimen sequenced was blood. CDR3 amino acids: CSATLAGVKYEQYF. CDR3 coding DNA: TGCAGTGCTACCTTAGCGGGGGTCAAGTACGAGCAGTACTTC.